This entry concerns a single T cell receptor beta chain. Its antigen is currently unknown. Donors were Caucasian adults residing in Nashville, Tennessee, USA. The sample is drawn from a study of shared clonotypes between healthy human individuals. Regarding the study as a whole: Large sequencing depth failed to make sorted-subset sequencing complete, rarefaction showed.

Assay: immunoSEQ multiplex PCR; the TCRdb copy retains only in-frame clones and omits some. The table has approximately 2.5 million clones, approximately 93% seen once; the top ten hold 0.35% to 0.45%. The CDR3 is made up of 16 amino acids. CDR1 SGDLS and CDR2 YYNGEE come from the germline V gene. V was cut by 0 bases and J by 11 bases, with 22 bases left in between. Sequenced material: naive CD4+ T cells from PBMCs. Subset described: CD45RA+ positively selected. The gene calls are TRBV9 and TRBJ2-3, with D tentatively TRBD2 (6 bases). This TCR was recovered from a man younger than 35 in good health. Some clones in this sample may be carry-over from other donors' samples. The CDR3 loop reads CASSVDETSPPLRQYF. Written as DNA, the CDR3 is TGTGCCAGCAGCGTAGATGAGACTAGTCCTCCCCTTAGGCAGTATTTT.